The subject of this entry is one T cell receptor beta chain. The antigen is unknown. J gave up 1 base and V 5 bases, and 10 bases lay outside the gene matches. Germline V gene data show CDR1 as SGHTA and CDR2 as FQGNSA. This CDR3 has 19 amino acids. The source of the sample is a study of vaccination effects on CD4 cells after COVID-19. Overall study: IL-2 at 10 IU/ml and peptides at 8.5 to 10 ug/ml were added to cultured PBMC, a few million per well.

Clones were read by immunoSEQ multiplex PCR, and TCRdb kept only the in-frame ones, dropping some. The data contain about 45,000 clones, 60% to 75% of them seen just once; the ten biggest clones take up less than 10%. Study outcomes and limitations: Marked clonal contraction of both clone types appeared late after vaccination.

Culture lasted about 10 days before CD4+ T cell isolation. Vaccine administered to participants consisted of two doses of either BNT162b2 or mRNA-1273. Sequenced here: CD4+ T cells from PBMCs cultured without peptide, sampled after COVID-19 vaccination. The chain carries TRBV7-2 and TRBJ2-1; 14 bases align to TRBD2. This receptor was identified in a human donor who received a COVID-19 vaccine. In DNA, the CDR3 is TGTGCCAGCAGCGCGCGACTAGCGGGGGGGCCGAAGTCCTACAATGAGCAGTTCTTC. Amino acid sequence: CASSARLAGGPKSYNEQFF. Complete variable domain (other parts from reference TRBV7-2 and TRBJ2-1): GAGVSQSPSNKVTEKGKDVELRCDPISGHTALYWYRQSLGQGLEFLIYFQGNSAPDKSGLPSDRFSAERTGGSVSTLTIQRTQQEDSAVYLCASSARLAGGPKSYNEQFFGPGTRLTVL.